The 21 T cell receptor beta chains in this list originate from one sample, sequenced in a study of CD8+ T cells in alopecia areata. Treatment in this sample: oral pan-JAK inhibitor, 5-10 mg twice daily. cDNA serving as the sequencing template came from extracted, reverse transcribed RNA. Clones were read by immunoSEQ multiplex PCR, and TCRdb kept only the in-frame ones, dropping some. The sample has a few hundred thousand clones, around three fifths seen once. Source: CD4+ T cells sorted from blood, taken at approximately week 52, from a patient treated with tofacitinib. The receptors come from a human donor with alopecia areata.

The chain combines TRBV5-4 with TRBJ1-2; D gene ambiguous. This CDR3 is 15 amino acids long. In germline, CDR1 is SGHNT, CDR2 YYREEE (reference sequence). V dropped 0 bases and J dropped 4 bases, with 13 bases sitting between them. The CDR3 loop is CASSLVLGSGYGYTF. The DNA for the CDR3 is TGTGCCAGCAGCTTGGTTTTAGGGTCGGGCTATGGCTACACCTTC.

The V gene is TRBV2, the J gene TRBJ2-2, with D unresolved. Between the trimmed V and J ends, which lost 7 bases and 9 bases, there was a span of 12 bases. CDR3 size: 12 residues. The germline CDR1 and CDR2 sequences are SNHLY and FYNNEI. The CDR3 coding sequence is TGTGCCAGCAACTGGGCTGGGAGGGAGCTGTTTTTT. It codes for CASNWAGRELFF.

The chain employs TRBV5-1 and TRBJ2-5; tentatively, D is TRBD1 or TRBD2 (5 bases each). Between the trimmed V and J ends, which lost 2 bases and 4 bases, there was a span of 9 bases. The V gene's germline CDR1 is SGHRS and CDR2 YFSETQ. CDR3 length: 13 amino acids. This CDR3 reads CASSFRGAETQYF. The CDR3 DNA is TGCGCCAGCAGCTTTCGAGGGGCAGAGACCCAGTACTTC.

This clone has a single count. The CDR3 nucleotides read TGTGCCAGCAGTAGGGGGGCGTACACTGAAGCTTTCTTT. It yields the protein CASSRGAYTEAFF. The chain joins TRBV27 to TRBJ1-1, with D perhaps TRBD1 (6 bases). The CDR3 totals 13 residues. V dropped 5 bases and J dropped 3 bases, with 10 bases sitting between them. Germline V gene lookup returns CDR1 MNHEY and CDR2 SMNVEV (reference sequence).

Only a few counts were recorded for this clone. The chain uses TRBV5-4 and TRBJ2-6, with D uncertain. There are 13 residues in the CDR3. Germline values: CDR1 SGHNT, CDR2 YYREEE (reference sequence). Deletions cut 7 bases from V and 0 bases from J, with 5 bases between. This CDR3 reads CASGVSGANVLTF. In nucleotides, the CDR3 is TGTGCCAGCGGCGTCTCTGGGGCCAACGTCCTGACTTTC.

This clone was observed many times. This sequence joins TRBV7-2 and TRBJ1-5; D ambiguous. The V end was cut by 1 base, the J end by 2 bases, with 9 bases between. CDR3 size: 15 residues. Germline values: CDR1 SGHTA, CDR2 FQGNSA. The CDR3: CASSLGAMGNQPQHF. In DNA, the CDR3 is TGTGCCAGCAGCTTAGGGGCGATGGGCAATCAGCCCCAGCATTTT.

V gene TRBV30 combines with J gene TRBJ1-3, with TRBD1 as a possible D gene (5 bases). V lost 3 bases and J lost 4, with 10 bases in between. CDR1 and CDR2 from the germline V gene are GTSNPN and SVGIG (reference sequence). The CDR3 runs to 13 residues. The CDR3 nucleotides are TGTGCCTGGAGAGTGGGGCTAGGAAACACCATATATTTT. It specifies CAWRVGLGNTIYF.

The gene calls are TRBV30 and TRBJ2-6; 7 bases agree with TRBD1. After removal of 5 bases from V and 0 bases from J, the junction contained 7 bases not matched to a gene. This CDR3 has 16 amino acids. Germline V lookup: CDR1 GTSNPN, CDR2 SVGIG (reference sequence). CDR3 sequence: CAWGDSYSSGANVLTF. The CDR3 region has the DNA TGTGCCTGGGGGGACAGTTACTCCTCTGGGGCCAACGTCCTGACTTTC.

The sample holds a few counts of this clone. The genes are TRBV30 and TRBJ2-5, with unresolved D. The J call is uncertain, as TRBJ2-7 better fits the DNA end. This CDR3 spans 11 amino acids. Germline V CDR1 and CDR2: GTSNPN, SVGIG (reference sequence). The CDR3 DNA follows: TGTGCCCTCCAGATTCCCTACGAGCAGTACTTC. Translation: CALQIPYEQYF.

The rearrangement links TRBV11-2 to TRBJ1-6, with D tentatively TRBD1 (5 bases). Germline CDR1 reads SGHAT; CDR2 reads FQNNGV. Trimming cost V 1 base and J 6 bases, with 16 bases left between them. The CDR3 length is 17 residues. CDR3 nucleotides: TGTGCCAGCAGCTTAGGCCGTAGGGGACCGTCTAATTCACCCCTCCACTTT. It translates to CASSLGRRGPSNSPLHF.

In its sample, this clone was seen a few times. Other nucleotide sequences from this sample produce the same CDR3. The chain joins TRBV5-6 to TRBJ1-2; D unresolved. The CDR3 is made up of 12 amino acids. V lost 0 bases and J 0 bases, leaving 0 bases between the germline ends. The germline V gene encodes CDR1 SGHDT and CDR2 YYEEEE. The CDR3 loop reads CASSLANYGYTF. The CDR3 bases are TGTGCCAGCAGCTTGGCTAACTATGGCTACACCTTC.

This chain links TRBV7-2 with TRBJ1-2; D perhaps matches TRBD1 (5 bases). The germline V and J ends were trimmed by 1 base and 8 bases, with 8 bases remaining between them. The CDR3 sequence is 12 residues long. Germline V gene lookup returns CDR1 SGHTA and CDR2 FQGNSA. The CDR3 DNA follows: TGTGCCAGCAGCTTAGTCAGGGAAGGCTACACCTTC. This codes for CASSLVREGYTF.

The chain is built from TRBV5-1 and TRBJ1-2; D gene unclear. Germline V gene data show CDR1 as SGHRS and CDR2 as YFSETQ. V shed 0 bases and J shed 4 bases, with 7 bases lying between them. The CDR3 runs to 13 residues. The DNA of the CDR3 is TGCGCCAGCAGCTTGGGACAAGTCTATGGCTACACCTTC. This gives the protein CASSLGQVYGYTF.

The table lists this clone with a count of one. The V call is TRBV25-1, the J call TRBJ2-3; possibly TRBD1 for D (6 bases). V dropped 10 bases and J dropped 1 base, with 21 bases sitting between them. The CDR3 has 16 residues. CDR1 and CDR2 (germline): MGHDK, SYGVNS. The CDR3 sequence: CATLSWGLGGTDTQYF. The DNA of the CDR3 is TGTGCCACATTATCGTGGGGGCTGGGTGGCACAGATACGCAGTATTTT.

The CDR3 DNA reads as TGTGCCAGCAGCGGTCTGGATCAGCCCCAGCATTTT. It codes for CASSGLDQPQHF. The chain has TRBV7-8 and TRBJ1-5; D remains unclear. Trimming took 5 bases from V and 5 from J, leaving 7 bases between them. Per germline, CDR1 SGHVS and CDR2 FQNEAQ. This CDR3 has 12 residues.

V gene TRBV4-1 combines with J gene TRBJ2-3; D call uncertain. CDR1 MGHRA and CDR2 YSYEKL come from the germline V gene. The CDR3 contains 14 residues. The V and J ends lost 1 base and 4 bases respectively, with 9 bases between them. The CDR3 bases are TGCGCCAGCAGCCAAGTTTGGGCCGCAGATACGCAGTATTTT. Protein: CASSQVWAADTQYF.

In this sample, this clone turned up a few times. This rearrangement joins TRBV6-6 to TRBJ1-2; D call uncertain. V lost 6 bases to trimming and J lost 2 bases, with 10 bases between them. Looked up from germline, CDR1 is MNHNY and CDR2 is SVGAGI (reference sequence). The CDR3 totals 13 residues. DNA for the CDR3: TGTGCCAGCAGACCGGACCTAAACTATGGCTACACCTTC. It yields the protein CASRPDLNYGYTF.

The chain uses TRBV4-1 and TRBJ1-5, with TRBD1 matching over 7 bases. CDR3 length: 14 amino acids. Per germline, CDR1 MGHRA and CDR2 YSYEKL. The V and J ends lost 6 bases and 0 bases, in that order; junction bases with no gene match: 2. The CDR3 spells CASSTGDSNQPQHF. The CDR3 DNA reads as TGCGCCAGCAGTACAGGGGATAGCAATCAGCCCCAGCATTTT.

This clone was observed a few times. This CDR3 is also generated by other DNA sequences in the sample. CDR3 sequence reads: CSARVETQYF. The CDR3 region has the DNA TGCAGTGCTAGGGTAGAGACCCAGTACTTC. The genes are TRBV20-1 and TRBJ2-5; no definite D call. V was shortened by 3 bases and J by 4 bases, with 3 bases between the two germline ends. The CDR3 consists of 10 residues. CDR1 is DFQATT and CDR2 is SNEGSKA in the germline V gene (reference sequence).

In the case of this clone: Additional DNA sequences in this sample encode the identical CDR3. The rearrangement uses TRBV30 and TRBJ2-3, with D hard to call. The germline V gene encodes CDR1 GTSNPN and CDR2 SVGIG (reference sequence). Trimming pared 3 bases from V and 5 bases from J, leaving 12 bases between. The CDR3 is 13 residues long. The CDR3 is CAWSPPPGDTQYF. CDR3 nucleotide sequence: TGTGCCTGGAGCCCTCCCCCTGGAGATACGCAGTATTTT.

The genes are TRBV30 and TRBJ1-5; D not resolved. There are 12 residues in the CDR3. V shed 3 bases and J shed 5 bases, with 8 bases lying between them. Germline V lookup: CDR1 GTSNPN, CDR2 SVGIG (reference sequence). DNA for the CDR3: TGTGCCTGGAGCTCCCTCGATCAGCCCCAGCATTTT. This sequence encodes CAWSSLDQPQHF.